This TCR beta chain is from a study of CD8 T cell repertoires and HIV-1 epitope variants. Turning to the study itself: Controls were a CMV, EBV and flu pool, Ebola AY9, and no peptide.

Measured with immunoSEQ multiplex PCR; TCRdb has only the in-frame clones, and not every one. The sample has 95,000 or so clones; almost 75% are singletons. The CDR3 extends over 19 amino acids. Germline V gene lookup returns CDR1 SGHRS and CDR2 YFSETQ. With 0 bases clipped from V and 0 bases from J, the junction kept 12 bases outside the gene matches. The sample comprised uncultured baseline CD8+ T cells from peripheral blood mononuclear cells (PBMCs). The chain carries TRBV5-1 and TRBJ2-3; the match to TRBD2 covers 8 bases. This TCR was recovered from a male donor with HIV. This CDR3 is CASSLAGDISGVSTDTQYF. The CDR3 DNA is TGCGCCAGCAGCTTGGCCGGAGACATTAGCGGGGTTAGCACAGATACGCAGTATTTT.